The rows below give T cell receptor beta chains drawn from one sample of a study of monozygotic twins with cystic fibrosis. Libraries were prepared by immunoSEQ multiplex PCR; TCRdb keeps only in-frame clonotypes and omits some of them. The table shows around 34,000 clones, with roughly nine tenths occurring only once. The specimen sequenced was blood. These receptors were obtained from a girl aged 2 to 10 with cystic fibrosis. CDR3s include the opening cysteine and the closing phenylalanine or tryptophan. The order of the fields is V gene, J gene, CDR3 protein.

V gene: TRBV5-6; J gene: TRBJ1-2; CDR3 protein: CASSELSVYGYTF
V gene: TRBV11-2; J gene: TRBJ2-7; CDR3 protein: CASSLMRSAYEQYF
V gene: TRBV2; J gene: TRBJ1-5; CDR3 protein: CASSEALRYRGHQPQHF
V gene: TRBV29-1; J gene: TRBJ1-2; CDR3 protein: CSVDVGERGGYTF
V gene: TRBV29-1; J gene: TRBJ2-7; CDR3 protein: CSVVRQGAGEQYF
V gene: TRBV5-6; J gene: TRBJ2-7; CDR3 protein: CASSLPASGGIEYF
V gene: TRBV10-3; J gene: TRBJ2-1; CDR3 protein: CASGTSGGQSSYNEQFF
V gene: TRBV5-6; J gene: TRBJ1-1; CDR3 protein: CASSLDKGGWVNTEAFF
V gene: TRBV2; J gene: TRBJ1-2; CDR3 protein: CASTGTGYGYTF
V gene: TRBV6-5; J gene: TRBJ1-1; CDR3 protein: CASSSGQGANSEAFF
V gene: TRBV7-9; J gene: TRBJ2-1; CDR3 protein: CASSLSRVLYFNEQFF
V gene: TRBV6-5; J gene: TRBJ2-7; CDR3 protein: CASSYVAGGSDEQYF
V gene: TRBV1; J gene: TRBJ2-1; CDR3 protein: CTSSQDRVGNNEQFF
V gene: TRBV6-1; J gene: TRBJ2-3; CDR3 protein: CASLPRGLTDTQYF
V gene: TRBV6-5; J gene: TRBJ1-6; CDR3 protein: CASSYIDNSPLHF